Below are 30 T cell receptor beta chains sequenced from a single sample in a study of shared clonotypes between healthy human individuals. Data came from immunoSEQ multiplex PCR; TCRdb stores just in-frame clones and leaves some out. Among 400,000 to 500,000 clones, around 79% were seen once, and the ten largest hold about an eighth. Sequences were obtained from PBMCs. The receptors were sampled from a woman aged 40 to 49 in good health. Some clones in this sample may be carry-over from other donors' samples.

The CDR3 DNA sequence: TGCGCCAGCAGCCCTGCGGTCGGTGAGACCCAGTACTTC. It yields the protein CASSPAVGETQYF. The rearrangement uses TRBV5-1 and TRBJ2-5; D not resolved. Germline lookup yields CDR1 SGHRS and CDR2 YFSETQ. This CDR3 is built from 13 residues. Trimming stripped 4 bases from V and 5 bases from J, with 12 bases between.

The chain is built from TRBV11-2 and TRBJ2-3; 12 positions agree with TRBD2. J gave up 5 bases and V 4 bases, and 4 bases lay outside the gene matches. This CDR3 contains 15 residues. Germline CDR1 is SGHAT and CDR2 is FQNNGV. Here the CDR3 reads CASSSLAGGIDTQYF. CDR3 in DNA: TGTGCCAGCAGCTCCCTAGCGGGAGGGATAGATACGCAGTATTTT.

This clone was recorded many times. The chain uses TRBV7-2 and TRBJ1-4; tentative D call: TRBD1 (5 bases). Germline values: CDR1 SGHTA, CDR2 FQGNSA. CDR3 size: 14 residues. The ends were cut back, 5 bases at V and 8 bases at J, with 15 bases in the middle. The CDR3 reads CASSDTLGDEKLFF. The CDR3 bases are TGTGCCAGCAGCGATACTTTAGGGGACGAAAAACTGTTTTTT.

On this clone itself: This probably arose from a read error, given a far larger clone one base away. This sample includes further DNA sequences coding for the same CDR3. The chain couples TRBV4-3 to TRBJ2-3, with 9 bases identical to TRBD1. Germline V gene lookup returns CDR1 LGHNA and CDR2 YSLEER. The CDR3 is 14 amino acids. The CDR3 loop is CASSQGTGVDTQYF. The CDR3 DNA is TGCGCCAGCAGCCAAGGGACAGGGGTAGATACGCAGTACTTT.

This clone was seen more than once but under ten times. This sequence joins TRBV15 and TRBJ1-4, with 7 bases fitting TRBD1. V shed 1 base, J shed 7 bases, and the junction held 6 bases outside the gene matches. CDR3 length: 15 amino acids. CDR1 and CDR2 from the germline V gene are LNHNV and YYDKDF (reference sequence). CDR3 DNA sequence: TGTGCCACCAGCAGAGTAGGGGGCCAGACTGAAAAACTGTTTTTT. As protein: CATSRVGGQTEKLFF. The entire variable domain, with the rest obtained from reference TRBV15 and TRBJ1-4, is as follows: DAMVIQNPRYQVTQFGKPVTLSCSQTLNHNVMYWYQQKSSQAPKLLFHYYDKDFNNEADTPDNFQSRRPNTSFCFLDIRSPGLGDTAMYLCATSRVGGQTEKLFFGSGTQLSVL.

A word on this clone: Being one base from a much bigger clone, this may be a read error. Other DNA sequences in the sample encode the same CDR3. The V call is TRBV14, the J call TRBJ1-4, with D perhaps matching TRBD1 (6 bases). The length of the CDR3 is 13 residues. CDR1 SGHDN and CDR2 FVKESK come from the germline V gene. CDR3 region: CASSRDNNEKLFF. The CDR3 region has the DNA TGTGCCAGCAGCAGGGACAATAATGAAAAACTGTTTTTC.

The chain uses TRBV9 and TRBJ2-1, with TRBD1 matching 10 bases. Germline V gene sequence: CDR1 SGDLS, CDR2 YYNGEE. The CDR3 contains 14 residues. With V trimmed by 6 bases and J by 5 bases, 5 bases remained unmatched. CDR3 in DNA: TGTGCCAGCAATCGACAGGGGGCACACAATGAGCAGTTCTTC. This gives the protein CASNRQGAHNEQFF.

The CDR3 protein is CASSSSSGRDHEQYF. The CDR3 nucleotides read TGTGCCAGCAGCTCCTCTAGCGGGAGGGACCACGAGCAGTACTTC. V is TRBV7-3 and J is TRBJ2-7, with TRBD2 identical over 12 bases. The CDR3 runs to 15 residues. Germline CDR1 is SGHTA and CDR2 is FQGTGA. With V trimmed by 4 bases and J by 5 bases, 6 bases remained unmatched.

On this clone: It is likely a read error: a sequence one base away is far more abundant. Other DNA sequences in the sample encode the same CDR3. This sequence joins TRBV4-3 and TRBJ2-6, with a tentative D call TRBD1 (5 bases). Trimming pared 4 bases from V and 0 bases from J, leaving 10 bases between. The CDR3 is made up of 16 amino acids. The germline gives CDR1 LGHNA, CDR2 YSLEER. The CDR3 region has the DNA TGCGCCAGCAGCCGTGGCCAGGGCTCTGGGGCCAACGTCCTGACTTTC. Translating gives CASSRGQGSGANVLTF.

In its sample, this clone was seen a few times. V usage is TRBV4-3 and J usage is TRBJ1-4; TRBD1 might be the D (5 bases). V was pared by 0 bases and J by 0 bases, with 11 bases between. The CDR3 runs 17 residues. CDR1 and CDR2 from the germline V gene are LGHNA and YSLEER. In nucleotides, the CDR3 is TGCGCCAGCAGCCAAGATCCCCCAGGGTCAACTAATGAAAAACTGTTTTTT. This gives the protein CASSQDPPGSTNEKLFF.

CDR3 nucleotides: TGTGCCAGCAGCCGGGCCGCCCCTGGTGAAGCTTTCTTT. Translation: CASSRAAPGEAFF. The chain has TRBV7-9 and TRBJ1-1; D is unresolved. The CDR3 has 13 amino acids. V shed 5 bases and J shed 7 bases, with 14 bases lying between them. Per germline, CDR1 SEHNR and CDR2 FQNEAQ (reference sequence).

A remark on this clone: Other DNA sequences in the same sample also yield this CDR3. This CDR3 is CASSIGGSGNTIYF. Written as DNA, the CDR3 is TGTGCCAGTAGTATTGGAGGGTCCGGAAACACCATATATTTT. The rearrangement joins TRBV19 to TRBJ1-3; D gene ambiguous. The germline V gene has CDR1 LNHDA and CDR2 SQIVND (reference sequence). There are 14 residues in the CDR3. V lost 3 bases and J 4 bases, leaving 10 bases between the germline ends.

This sequence joins TRBV27 and TRBJ1-2, with TRBD1 matching over 7 bases. The V and J ends lost 0 bases and 8 bases, in that order; junction bases with no gene match: 6. CDR3 length: 14 residues. The germline gives CDR1 MNHEY, CDR2 SMNVEV (reference sequence). In DNA, the CDR3 is TGTGCCAGCAGTTTATCCGTCAGGGGGGTAGGCTACACCTTC. It translates to CASSLSVRGVGYTF.

The chain carries TRBV5-1 and TRBJ1-2, with D unresolved. Deletions cut 2 bases from V and 4 bases from J, with 12 bases between. From germline, CDR1 is SGHRS and CDR2 YFSETQ. This CDR3 has 14 amino acids. CDR3 bases: TGCGCCAGCAGCTTTGGGGTATCTGGCTATGGCTACACCTTC. Translation gives CASSFGVSGYGYTF.

CDR3 coding DNA: TGTGCCAGCAGCCGAGGGGGCCCCAGCTCTGGAAACACCATATATTTT. Translating it yields CASSRGGPSSGNTIYF. The chain combines TRBV28 with TRBJ1-3; 7 bases agree with TRBD1. The CDR3 totals 16 residues. Trimming removed 6 bases from V and 0 bases from J; junction bases left unmatched: 8. Germline V CDR1 and CDR2: MDHEN, SYDVKM.

The V and J genes are TRBV7-3 and TRBJ1-2; D perhaps matches TRBD1 (5 bases). This CDR3 region has 15 residues. V lost 5 bases and J 3 bases, leaving 16 bases between the germline ends. Germline CDR1 reads SGHTA; CDR2 reads FQGTGA. The CDR3 is CASSPTSGGDYGYTF. DNA of the CDR3: TGTGCCAGCAGCCCGACGTCCGGGGGTGACTATGGCTACACCTTC. Full variable domain (rest looked up from reference TRBV7-3 and TRBJ1-2): GAGVSQTPSNKVTEKGKYVELRCDPISGHTALYWYRQSLGQGPEFLIYFQGTGAADDSGLPNDRFFAVRPEGSVSTLKIQRTERGDSAVYLCASSPTSGGDYGYTFGSGTRLTVV.

The chain employs TRBV28 and TRBJ1-4; 9 nucleotides align to TRBD1. The germline V gene encodes CDR1 MDHEN and CDR2 SYDVKM. CDR3 length equals 15 residues. Trimming cost V 5 bases and J 3 bases; bases outside gene matches: 4. For the CDR3, the DNA is TGTGCCAGCAGTGTAGACAGGGGGGCTAATGAAAAACTGTTTTTT. Translation: CASSVDRGANEKLFF.

The count of this clone is one. This sequence joins TRBV19 and TRBJ1-3; D is perhaps TRBD1 (6 bases). Looked up from germline, CDR1 is LNHDA and CDR2 is SQIVND (reference sequence). This CDR3 has 14 amino acids. The V end lost 7 bases, the J end lost 1 base, and 11 bases lay between the germline ends. The CDR3 here is CASTTGQSGNTIYF. In DNA, the CDR3 is TGTGCCAGTACAACAGGGCAATCTGGAAACACCATATATTTT.

The J gene is TRBJ2-6, the V gene TRBV30, with D hard to call. The CDR3 contains 14 residues. V was pared by 4 bases and J by 1 base, with 8 bases between. Per the germline V gene, CDR1 is GTSNPN and CDR2 is SVGIG (reference sequence). In nucleotides, the CDR3 is TGTGCCTGGAATCTAGGGTCTGGGGCCAACGTCCTGACTTTC. This encodes CAWNLGSGANVLTF. The whole variable domain, remainder taken from reference TRBV30 and TRBJ2-6, is SQTIHQWPATLVQPVGSPLSLECTVEGTSNPNLYWYRQAAGRGLQLLFYSVGIGQISSEVPQNLSASRPQDRQFILSSKKLLLSDSGFYLCAWNLGSGANVLTFGAGSRLTVL.

This chain links TRBV15 with TRBJ2-2, with 11 positions matching TRBD2. J gave up 4 bases and V 3 bases, and 7 bases lay outside the gene matches. This CDR3 region has 17 residues. Germline CDR1 is LNHNV and CDR2 is YYDKDF (reference sequence). For the CDR3, the DNA is TGTGCCACCAGCAGTCCGGGACTAGCGGAATCCACCGGGGAGCTGTTTTTT. Amino acids: CATSSPGLAESTGELFF. Full variable domain (outside the CDR3, taken from reference TRBV15 and TRBJ2-2): DAMVIQNPRYQVTQFGKPVTLSCSQTLNHNVMYWYQQKSSQAPKLLFHYYDKDFNNEADTPDNFQSRRPNTSFCFLDIRSPGLGDTAMYLCATSSPGLAESTGELFFGEGSRLTVL.

The chain uses TRBV28 and TRBJ2-1; D possibly corresponds to TRBD2 (7 bases). The V end lost 2 bases, the J end lost 8 bases, and 13 bases lay between the germline ends. The germline gives CDR1 MDHEN, CDR2 SYDVKM. The CDR3 runs to 14 residues. This CDR3 is CASSLRGTIDEQFF. The CDR3, as DNA: TGTGCCAGCAGTTTAAGGGGGACTATCGATGAGCAGTTCTTC.

The chain combines TRBV18 with TRBJ1-1, with D hard to call. This CDR3 comprises 13 residues. Per the germline V gene, CDR1 is KGHSH and CDR2 is LQKENI. V was pared by 2 bases and J by 7 bases, with 11 bases between. The CDR3 nucleotides are TGTGCCAGCTCACCAATTAGGCGGAGTGAAGCTTTCTTT. The encoded protein is CASSPIRRSEAFF.

The chain combines TRBV7-2 with TRBJ2-1; 11 nucleotides align to TRBD2. CDR1 is SGHTA and CDR2 is FQGNSA in the germline V gene. J lost 3 bases, V lost 1 base, and 5 bases had no gene match. The CDR3 contains 17 residues. CDR3 sequence (DNA): TGTGCCAGCAGCTTAGGTCTAGCGGGGGGCGGCTACAATGAGCAGTTCTTC. Translation gives CASSLGLAGGGYNEQFF.

This chain links TRBV15 with TRBJ2-7; TRBD1 matches at 8 bases. The CDR3 covers 15 residues. V gave up 4 bases and J gave up 1 base; unmatched junction bases: 6. Germline lookup yields CDR1 LNHNV and CDR2 YYDKDF (reference sequence). CDR3 loop: CATSIGTGGSYEQYF. CDR3 DNA: TGTGCCACCAGCATAGGGACAGGAGGATCCTACGAGCAGTACTTC.

There are a few counts of this clone. This chain joins TRBV5-6 and TRBJ2-1, with TRBD2 matching 10 bases. After removal of 4 bases from V and 7 bases from J, the junction contained 14 bases not matched to a gene. Germline V gene sequence: CDR1 SGHDT, CDR2 YYEEEE. CDR3 length equals 17 residues. The CDR3: CASSPLSRTSGANEQFF. CDR3 sequence (DNA): TGTGCCAGCAGCCCGCTATCTCGGACTAGCGGAGCAAATGAGCAGTTCTTC.

The chain joins TRBV5-1 to TRBJ2-5; D could derive from TRBD1 or TRBD2 (5 bases each). V dropped 0 bases and J dropped 2 bases, with 14 bases sitting between them. The length of the CDR3 is 16 residues. The germline gives CDR1 SGHRS, CDR2 YFSETQ. CDR3 sequence: CASSLGLPGRQETQYF. The CDR3 DNA follows: TGCGCCAGCAGCTTGGGGCTCCCAGGGAGACAAGAGACCCAGTACTTC.

The chain recombines TRBV7-3 with TRBJ2-1; the D is unclear. Germline CDR1 SGHTA, CDR2 FQGTGA. V dropped 5 bases and J dropped 0 bases, with 11 bases sitting between them. CDR3 length equals 15 residues. The CDR3 reads CASSPPGYSYNEQFF. The CDR3 bases are TGTGCCAGCAGCCCCCCCGGGTACTCCTACAATGAGCAGTTCTTC.

The chain joins TRBV19 to TRBJ2-1; 10 positions match TRBD1. This CDR3 comprises 14 residues. Trimming cost V 8 bases and J 2 bases; bases outside gene matches: 3. Per germline, CDR1 LNHDA and CDR2 SQIVND (reference sequence). This CDR3 reads CASRGQGAYNEQFF. As DNA, the CDR3 is TGTGCCAGTCGTGGACAGGGGGCCTACAATGAGCAGTTCTTC. The variable domain in full, completed from reference TRBV19 and TRBJ2-1, reads DGGITQSPKYLFRKEGQNVTLSCEQNLNHDAMYWYRQDPGQGLRLIYYSQIVNDFQKGDIAEGYSVSREKKESFPLTVTSAQKNPTAFYLCASRGQGAYNEQFFGPGTRLTVL.

The rearrangement links TRBV10-2 to TRBJ2-7; possible D gene TRBD1, 5 bases. This CDR3 is 12 amino acids long. Germline V lookup: CDR1 WSHSY, CDR2 SAAADI. The V end lost 6 bases, the J end lost 0 bases, and 6 bases lay between the germline ends. The CDR3 nucleotides are TGCGCCAGCAGGGACAACTCCTACGAGCAGTACTTC. The encoded protein is CASRDNSYEQYF.

This clone was seen once. The chain uses TRBV5-4 and TRBJ2-2; TRBD2 matches at 10 bases. Germline V gene lookup returns CDR1 SGHNT and CDR2 YYREEE (reference sequence). The CDR3 extends over 16 amino acids. V was clipped by 2 bases and J by 4 bases; unmatched bases: 5. The CDR3 loop reads CASSLGLAGATGELFF. CDR3 sequence (DNA): TGTGCCAGCAGCTTAGGGCTAGCGGGAGCCACCGGGGAGCTGTTTTTT.